This T cell receptor (beta chain) was retrieved from a study of T cell changes during pregnancy in multiple sclerosis. Method: immunoSEQ multiplex PCR; TCRdb's copy keeps in-frame clones and lacks some. The sample yields around 110,000 clones, 91% seen once. V was clipped by 7 bases and J by 8 bases; unmatched bases: 13. Looked up from germline, CDR1 is SNHLY and CDR2 is FYNNEI. The CDR3 extends over 14 amino acids. This clone came up a few times. This TCR came from a female donor with multiple sclerosis, enrolled in a pregnancy study. The rearrangement uses TRBV2 and TRBJ1-2; 7 bases match TRBD1. Sequenced material: peripheral blood, taken before pregnancy. The CDR3 nucleotides read TGTGCCAGCACCCCGACGACAGGGCTCGGGGGCTACACCTTC. This gives the protein CASTPTTGLGGYTF.